Listed below are T cell receptor beta chains from one sample, sequenced in a study of shared clonotypes between healthy human individuals. Sequencing was performed with immunoSEQ multiplex PCR; in TCRdb, only in-frame clones are kept and a portion is missing. The sample holds roughly 2,000,000 clones; approximately 94% are singletons and the top ten take under 1.5%. The sample was naive CD8+ T cells sorted from blood. These receptors all come from a man younger than 35 in good health. Each CDR3 is given with its conserved first and last residue. D genes are given only for firm matches. The size of a clone is reported for some rows only, either as once, few or many, or as a class for expanded clones.

cdr3_aa: CASTRPYQEEGYNSPLHF
cdr3_nt: TGTGCCAGCACTCGGCCGTATCAGGAGGAAGGCTATAATTCACCCCTCCACTTT
d_call: .
v_call: TRBV28
j_call: TRBJ1-6
clone_size: .

cdr3_aa: CASSIDLLDGETQYF
cdr3_nt: TGTGCCAGTAGTATAGATCTTCTAGACGGGGAGACCCAGTACTTC
d_call: .
v_call: TRBV19
j_call: TRBJ2-5
clone_size: .

cdr3_aa: CASSPGASPNYGYTF
cdr3_nt: TGTGCCAGCAGCCCGGGTGCCAGCCCGAACTATGGCTACACCTTC
d_call: .
v_call: TRBV5-6
j_call: TRBJ1-2
clone_size: .

cdr3_aa: CASSLNRGYEQYF
cdr3_nt: TGTGCCAGCAGCTTGAACAGGGGGTACGAGCAGTACTTC
d_call: TRBD1
v_call: TRBV11-2
j_call: TRBJ2-7
clone_size: .

cdr3_aa: CASSQVGTEAFF
cdr3_nt: TGCGCCAGCAGCCAAGTCGGCACTGAAGCTTTCTTT
d_call: .
v_call: TRBV4-1
j_call: TRBJ1-1
clone_size: .

cdr3_aa: CASTSGSYEQYF
cdr3_nt: TGTGCCAGCACAAGCGGTTCCTACGAGCAGTACTTC
d_call: .
v_call: TRBV6-6
j_call: TRBJ2-7
clone_size: .

cdr3_aa: CASSHHYTGTDTQYF
cdr3_nt: TGTGCCAGCAGCCACCACTACACAGGGACAGATACGCAGTATTTT
d_call: .
v_call: TRBV5-4
j_call: TRBJ2-3
clone_size: .

cdr3_aa: CASEIMAGGTYEQYF
cdr3_nt: TGTGCCAGCGAAATAATGGCAGGGGGGACCTACGAGCAGTACTTC
d_call: .
v_call: TRBV7-2
j_call: TRBJ2-7
clone_size: .

cdr3_aa: CASSKGGQEDQPQHF
cdr3_nt: TGTGCCAGCAGCAAAGGGGGACAGGAAGATCAGCCCCAGCATTTT
d_call: .
v_call: TRBV21-1
j_call: TRBJ1-5
clone_size: .

cdr3_aa: CASSLATGPVKNIQYF
cdr3_nt: TGTGCCAGCAGCTTAGCGACGGGACCAGTCAAAAACATTCAGTACTTC
d_call: .
v_call: TRBV7-8
j_call: TRBJ2-4
clone_size: once

cdr3_aa: CASSEVGSAYEQYF
cdr3_nt: TGTGCCAGCAGTGAGGTGGGGTCGGCCTACGAGCAGTACTTC
d_call: .
v_call: TRBV2
j_call: TRBJ2-7
clone_size: .

cdr3_aa: CASSLQPSGLGDTQYF
cdr3_nt: TGTGCCAGCAGCCTCCAACCTAGCGGGCTGGGTGATACGCAGTATTTT
d_call: TRBD2
v_call: TRBV7-9
j_call: TRBJ2-3
clone_size: .

cdr3_aa: CASSGGLAEANGQFF
cdr3_nt: TGTGCCAGCAGCGGGGGACTAGCGGAGGCTAATGGGCAGTTCTTC
d_call: TRBD2
v_call: TRBV7-2
j_call: TRBJ2-1
clone_size: .

cdr3_aa: CASSLVWWSGRNQETQYF
cdr3_nt: TGTGCCAGCAGCTTAGTGTGGTGGTCGGGACGGAACCAAGAGACCCAGTACTTC
d_call: .
v_call: TRBV11-1
j_call: TRBJ2-5
clone_size: .

cdr3_aa: CASSQERVGELFF
cdr3_nt: TGCGCCAGCAGCCAAGAACGGGTCGGGGAGCTGTTTTTT
d_call: .
v_call: TRBV4-1
j_call: TRBJ2-2
clone_size: .

cdr3_aa: CASSLDRLAGETQYF
cdr3_nt: TGTGCCAGCAGCTTGGACAGACTAGCCGGAGAGACCCAGTACTTC
d_call: TRBD2
v_call: TRBV5-4
j_call: TRBJ2-5
clone_size: .

cdr3_aa: CATSSSGGRTGELFF
cdr3_nt: TGTGCCACCAGCAGTAGCGGGGGCCGCACCGGGGAGCTGTTTTTT
d_call: TRBD2
v_call: TRBV15
j_call: TRBJ2-2
clone_size: .

cdr3_aa: CASSLNPGTNTEAFF
cdr3_nt: TGTGCCAGCAGCCTCAATCCTGGGACGAACACTGAAGCTTTCTTT
d_call: .
v_call: TRBV7-9
j_call: TRBJ1-1
clone_size: .

cdr3_aa: CASSEPRGHAEAFF
cdr3_nt: TGTGCCAGCAGCGAGCCCAGGGGGCACGCTGAAGCTTTCTTT
d_call: TRBD1
v_call: TRBV9
j_call: TRBJ1-1
clone_size: .

cdr3_aa: CASSQVPDSNYGYTF
cdr3_nt: TGCGCCAGCAGCCAAGTCCCTGACAGCAACTATGGCTACACCTTC
d_call: .
v_call: TRBV4-1
j_call: TRBJ1-2
clone_size: .

cdr3_aa: CASSYTSGPDTQYF
cdr3_nt: TGTGCCAGCAGCTACACCTCGGGGCCAGATACGCAGTATTTT
d_call: .
v_call: TRBV7-9
j_call: TRBJ2-3
clone_size: .

cdr3_aa: CASSLLSGEQYF
cdr3_nt: TGTGCCAGCAGCCTTTTGTCGGGGGAGCAGTACTTC
d_call: .
v_call: TRBV4-2
j_call: TRBJ2-7
clone_size: once

cdr3_aa: CASTPPRRWGTDTQYF
cdr3_nt: TGTGCCAGCACCCCCCCGAGGCGATGGGGCACAGATACGCAGTATTTT
d_call: .
v_call: TRBV7-9
j_call: TRBJ2-3
clone_size: .

cdr3_aa: CASSPGVGELFF
cdr3_nt: TGTGCCAGCAGCCCCGGGGTGGGGGAGCTGTTTTTT
d_call: .
v_call: TRBV5-8
j_call: TRBJ2-2
clone_size: .

cdr3_aa: CASSLLDGGNQPQHF
cdr3_nt: TGTGCCAGCAGCTTACTCGACGGAGGCAATCAGCCCCAGCATTTT
d_call: .
v_call: TRBV7-6
j_call: TRBJ1-5
clone_size: .

cdr3_aa: CASSLPREGPSTGELFF
cdr3_nt: TGTGCCAGCAGCCTCCCCCGCGAGGGGCCGAGCACCGGGGAGCTGTTTTTT
d_call: .
v_call: TRBV4-2
j_call: TRBJ2-2
clone_size: .

cdr3_aa: CASSLPRGDGEQFF
cdr3_nt: TGCGCCAGCAGCCTCCCAAGGGGCGATGGTGAGCAGTTCTTC
d_call: .
v_call: TRBV4-1
j_call: TRBJ2-1
clone_size: many

cdr3_aa: CASGPGNSPLHF
cdr3_nt: TGTGCCAGCGGCCCCGGTAATTCACCCCTCCACTTT
d_call: .
v_call: TRBV28
j_call: TRBJ1-6
clone_size: few

cdr3_aa: CASSLDGTNEAFF
cdr3_nt: TGTGCCAGCAGCTTGGACGGGACAAACGAAGCTTTCTTT
d_call: .
v_call: TRBV5-6
j_call: TRBJ1-1
clone_size: .

cdr3_aa: CASSPGGIGGYTF
cdr3_nt: TGTGCCAGCAGCCCGGGGGGTATCGGTGGCTACACCTTC
d_call: .
v_call: TRBV5-6
j_call: TRBJ1-2
clone_size: few

cdr3_aa: CASSQGYRGRDEQFF
cdr3_nt: TGCGCCAGCAGCCAAGGTTACAGGGGTCGGGATGAGCAGTTCTTC
d_call: TRBD1
v_call: TRBV4-3
j_call: TRBJ2-1
clone_size: .

cdr3_aa: CASSDPRLDRAGLETQYF
cdr3_nt: TGTGCCAGCAGTGACCCCCGGCTTGACAGGGCTGGATTAGAGACCCAGTACTTC
d_call: TRBD1
v_call: TRBV25-1
j_call: TRBJ2-5
clone_size: .

cdr3_aa: CASSPGRDLSYEQYF
cdr3_nt: TGTGCCAGCAGCCCCGGCCGGGACCTTTCCTACGAGCAGTACTTC
d_call: .
v_call: TRBV9
j_call: TRBJ2-7
clone_size: .

cdr3_aa: CASRENLAGVKNEQFF
cdr3_nt: TGTGCCAGCAGGGAAAATCTAGCGGGAGTAAAAAATGAGCAGTTCTTC
d_call: TRBD2
v_call: TRBV11-2
j_call: TRBJ2-1
clone_size: .

cdr3_aa: CASSDAVTYEQYF
cdr3_nt: TGTGCCAGCAGTGATGCGGTGACCTACGAGCAGTACTTC
d_call: .
v_call: TRBV2
j_call: TRBJ2-7
clone_size: .

cdr3_aa: CASSLYSNQPQHF
cdr3_nt: TGTGCCAGCAGTTTATATAGCAATCAGCCCCAGCATTTT
d_call: .
v_call: TRBV28
j_call: TRBJ1-5
clone_size: .

cdr3_aa: CASSQDLPYGYTF
cdr3_nt: TGCGCCAGCAGCCAAGATCTGCCCTATGGCTACACCTTC
d_call: .
v_call: TRBV4-1
j_call: TRBJ1-2
clone_size: .

cdr3_aa: CASSVGGAGELFF
cdr3_nt: TGTGCCAGCAGCGTTGGAGGCGCCGGGGAGCTGTTTTTT
d_call: .
v_call: TRBV9
j_call: TRBJ2-2
clone_size: .

cdr3_aa: CASTSDRNYGYTF
cdr3_nt: TGTGCCAGCACCTCGGATAGAAACTATGGCTACACCTTC
d_call: .
v_call: TRBV5-6
j_call: TRBJ1-2
clone_size: .

cdr3_aa: CASSEPGYEQYF
cdr3_nt: TGTGCCAGCAGTGAACCCGGATACGAGCAGTACTTC
d_call: .
v_call: TRBV25-1
j_call: TRBJ2-7
clone_size: .

cdr3_aa: CASSYLSYEQYF
cdr3_nt: TGTGCCAGCAGTTACTTATCCTACGAGCAGTACTTC
d_call: .
v_call: TRBV7-9
j_call: TRBJ2-7
clone_size: .

cdr3_aa: CASDTGPPEAFF
cdr3_nt: TGTGCCAGCGACACCGGTCCCCCGGAAGCTTTCTTT
d_call: .
v_call: TRBV2
j_call: TRBJ1-1
clone_size: .

cdr3_aa: CASSPGQGYGYTF
cdr3_nt: TGTGCCAGCTCACCGGGACAGGGCTATGGCTACACCTTC
d_call: TRBD1
v_call: TRBV18
j_call: TRBJ1-2
clone_size: .

cdr3_aa: CASSPRERETQYF
cdr3_nt: TGTGCCAGCAGCCCCCGGGAGCGGGAGACCCAGTACTTC
d_call: .
v_call: TRBV7-9
j_call: TRBJ2-5
clone_size: .

cdr3_aa: CAWNERSSYNEQFF
cdr3_nt: TGTGCCTGGAATGAGAGGAGCTCCTACAATGAGCAGTTCTTC
d_call: .
v_call: TRBV30
j_call: TRBJ2-1
clone_size: .

cdr3_aa: CASSSGEGWAGELFF
cdr3_nt: TGTGCCAGCAGTTCCGGGGAGGGTTGGGCCGGGGAGCTGTTTTTT
d_call: TRBD2
v_call: TRBV6-5
j_call: TRBJ2-2
clone_size: .

cdr3_aa: CASRPETGGGDEQFF
cdr3_nt: TGTGCCAGCAGGCCGGAGACAGGGGGCGGCGATGAGCAGTTCTTC
d_call: TRBD1
v_call: TRBV6-5
j_call: TRBJ2-1
clone_size: .

cdr3_aa: CASSLAGVENIQYF
cdr3_nt: TGTGCCAGCAGCTTGGCGGGGGTTGAAAACATTCAGTACTTC
d_call: .
v_call: TRBV5-6
j_call: TRBJ2-4
clone_size: .

cdr3_aa: CASSLDEGGVIYGYTF
cdr3_nt: TGTGCCAGCAGCCTAGACGAGGGGGGGGTAATCTATGGCTACACCTTC
d_call: .
v_call: TRBV5-4
j_call: TRBJ1-2
clone_size: .

cdr3_aa: CASSLWEGHSNQPQHF
cdr3_nt: TGTGCCAGCAGCCTCTGGGAGGGACATAGCAATCAGCCCCAGCATTTT
d_call: .
v_call: TRBV21-1
j_call: TRBJ1-5
clone_size: .

cdr3_aa: CAWSVGHFYEQYF
cdr3_nt: TGTGCCTGGAGTGTGGGGCACTTCTACGAGCAGTACTTC
d_call: .
v_call: TRBV30
j_call: TRBJ2-7
clone_size: .

cdr3_aa: CASSYQGGPYEQYF
cdr3_nt: TGTGCCAGCAGTTACCAGGGGGGACCCTACGAGCAGTACTTC
d_call: .
v_call: TRBV6-5
j_call: TRBJ2-7
clone_size: .

cdr3_aa: CASSKNRFGNQPQHF
cdr3_nt: TGTGCCAGTAGTAAGAACAGGTTCGGCAATCAGCCCCAGCATTTT
d_call: .
v_call: TRBV19
j_call: TRBJ1-5
clone_size: .

cdr3_aa: CASSSLAGVYEQYF
cdr3_nt: TGTGCCAGCAGCTCACTAGCGGGAGTTTACGAGCAGTACTTC
d_call: TRBD2
v_call: TRBV6-5
j_call: TRBJ2-7
clone_size: .

cdr3_aa: CAISRGNNQPQHF
cdr3_nt: TGTGCCATCAGTAGGGGGAACAATCAGCCCCAGCATTTT
d_call: .
v_call: TRBV10-3
j_call: TRBJ1-5
clone_size: once

cdr3_aa: CASSLAGQRSSYNEQFF
cdr3_nt: TGTGCCAGCAGCTTAGCTGGGCAGCGGAGCTCCTACAATGAGCAGTTCTTC
d_call: .
v_call: TRBV7-9
j_call: TRBJ2-1
clone_size: .

cdr3_aa: CASSYGQGYEYF
cdr3_nt: TGTGCCAGCAGTTACGGACAGGGCTATGAGTACTTC
d_call: TRBD1
v_call: TRBV6-5
j_call: TRBJ2-7
clone_size: .